The sequence of this T cell receptor beta chain was determined in a study of CD8 T cells in Susac syndrome. CDR3 size: 16 residues. After removal of 2 bases from V and 7 bases from J, the junction contained 12 bases not matched to a gene. In germline, CDR1 is KGHSY, CDR2 FQNENV. Negative isolation was used for CD8+ and CD4+ T cells, and FACS enrichment was applied to TEMRA cells. Overall study results and limits: There were some 15 Susac-specific public clones in total CD8+ repertoires and several in CD8+ TEMRA repertoires.

Concerning this clonotype itself: The antigen remains unidentified.

An amount of RNA that ranged from roughly 0.45 to 1 ug was reverse transcribed with random hexamers. Amplification of TCR beta CDR3 was carried out by immunoSEQ multiplex PCR, which covered 54 Vbeta and 13 Jbeta segments. TCRdb reprocessed the immunoSEQ multiplex PCR reads via MiXCR and lists one record per CDR3 protein. Among about 90,000 distinct CDR3 sequences listed, about 96% were seen once. Source material: CD8+ T cells from PBMCs. The chain links TRBV16 to TRBJ1-2; 8 nucleotides match TRBD1. The TCR sequence derives from a human donor with Susac syndrome. The CDR3 region is CASSQITGQAPTGYTF. In DNA form, the CDR3 reads TGTGCCAGCAGCCAAATTACGGGACAGGCCCCTACTGGCTACACCTTC.